Listed here are 22 T cell receptor beta chains from one sample, sequenced in a study of cytomegalovirus exposure and HLA in healthy donors. PCR amplification relied on 60 Vbeta primers (plus 13 Jbeta primers). Data came from immunoSEQ multiplex PCR; TCRdb stores just in-frame clones and leaves some out. The sample holds 200,000 to 250,000 clones, roughly 83% seen once. The source material was PBMCs. The source is a boy between 2 and 15 years old in good health and CMV-seronegative.

This clone turned up a few times. The chain employs TRBV4-1 and TRBJ2-4, with a weak D call TRBD2 (5 bases). Germline V gives CDR1 MGHRA, CDR2 YSYEKL. V was clipped by 1 base and J by 0 bases, with 13 bases between them. This CDR3 has 17 amino acids. The CDR3 DNA is TGCGCCAGCAGCCAAGTCCTTGCGGGTCTAGCCAAAAACATTCAGTACTTC. Amino acid sequence: CASSQVLAGLAKNIQYF.

This chain uses TRBV5-4 with TRBJ2-2; D uncertain. The CDR3 has 15 residues. V lost 0 bases and J 1 base, leaving 7 bases between the germline ends. Germline V gene lookup returns CDR1 SGHNT and CDR2 YYREEE (reference sequence). The CDR3 DNA follows: TGTGCCAGCAGCTTGGGTACAGTGAACACCGGGGAGCTGTTTTTT. The encoded protein is CASSLGTVNTGELFF.

The chain is built from TRBV12-5 and TRBJ1-5; no clear D gene. V was trimmed by 9 bases and J by 3 bases, leaving 18 bases between them. The CDR3 length is 15 residues. Germline CDR1 reads LGHNT; CDR2 reads FRNRAP. The CDR3 loop is CASVPGGGSNQPQHF. Here the CDR3 DNA reads TGTGCTAGCGTGCCTGGTGGCGGGTCCAATCAGCCCCAGCATTTT.

The CDR3 loop is CASSLGGGTDTQYF. The DNA of the CDR3 is TGTGCCAGCAGCTTAGGGGGGGGCACAGATACGCAGTATTTT. This chain joins TRBV5-4 and TRBJ2-3, with D tentatively TRBD2 (7 bases). Germline CDR1 SGHNT, CDR2 YYREEE (reference sequence). This CDR3 region has 14 residues. V was cut by 2 bases and J by 1 base, with 8 bases left in between.

Only a few counts were recorded for this clone. The chain recombines TRBV6-5 with TRBJ2-7; no definite D call. V was clipped by 5 bases and J by 6 bases, with 8 bases between them. Germline V lookup: CDR1 MNHEY, CDR2 SVGAGI. The CDR3 has 11 residues. CDR3: CASSPPPEQYF. The CDR3 coding sequence is TGTGCCAGCAGTCCTCCTCCCGAGCAGTACTTC.

The chain employs TRBV5-1 and TRBJ2-5; 8 bases align to TRBD1. V lost 3 bases to trimming and J lost 0 bases; unmatched junction nucleotides: 1. The CDR3 has 14 amino acids. The V gene's germline CDR1 is SGHRS and CDR2 YFSETQ. For the CDR3, the DNA is TGCGCCAGCAGCTGGGGACAGGACCAAGAGACCCAGTACTTC. Encoded protein: CASSWGQDQETQYF.

The gene calls are TRBV5-1 and TRBJ1-1, with D unclear. The CDR3 runs 13 residues. The germline V gene has CDR1 SGHRS and CDR2 YFSETQ. The V gene lost 0 bases and the J gene lost 7 bases, with 10 bases spanning the gap. CDR3 nucleotides: TGCGCCAGCAGCTTGGGGCCTAACTATGAAGCTTTCTTT. It codes for CASSLGPNYEAFF.

This chain uses TRBV20-1 with TRBJ1-4; TRBD1 is a possible D gene (5 bases). This CDR3 is 11 amino acids long. The V end was cut by 5 bases, the J end by 7 bases, with 8 bases between. CDR1 is DFQATT and CDR2 is SNEGSKA in the germline V gene (reference sequence). The DNA for the CDR3 is TGCAGTGCTTCCGGGGGTGAAAAACTGTTTTTT. The encoded protein is CSASGGEKLFF.

The V gene is TRBV4-2, the J gene TRBJ2-1; 10 bases fit TRBD2. CDR1 and CDR2 (germline): LGHNA, YNFKEQ. There are 14 residues in the CDR3. Trimming removed 1 base from V and 14 bases from J; junction bases left unmatched: 8. In nucleotides, the CDR3 is TGTGCCAGCAGCCAAGTCCGTCCTAGCGGGAGAAAGTTCTTC. The encoded protein is CASSQVRPSGRKFF.

V is TRBV5-1 and J is TRBJ2-2; D is ambiguous. Trimming stripped 1 base from V and 11 bases from J, with 9 bases between. From germline, CDR1 is SGHRS and CDR2 YFSETQ. This CDR3 has 12 amino acids. The CDR3 loop is CASSLTDLELFF. The CDR3 coding sequence is TGCGCCAGCAGCTTGACCGACTTAGAGCTGTTTTTT.

This rearrangement joins TRBV7-2 to TRBJ1-1; D call uncertain. V lost 5 bases and J 3 bases, leaving 19 bases between the germline ends. The CDR3 runs to 16 residues. Germline V CDR1 and CDR2: SGHTA, FQGNSA. In DNA, the CDR3 is TGTGCCAGCAGCCCCCCTGGGCGCTTGGTCGACACTGAAGCTTTCTTT. Translation gives CASSPPGRLVDTEAFF.

This rearrangement joins TRBV11-2 to TRBJ2-1; TRBD1 matches at 9 bases. V lost 1 base and J lost 2; bases outside the gene matches: 6. CDR1 is SGHAT and CDR2 is FQNNGV in the germline V gene. There are 17 residues in the CDR3. The CDR3 nucleotides are TGTGCCAGCAGCTTAGCCAGGGGGACAGGGCCCTACAATGAGCAGTTCTTC. Protein: CASSLARGTGPYNEQFF.

The rearrangement uses TRBV5-4 and TRBJ2-7; possibly TRBD1 for D (6 bases). V gave up 0 bases and J gave up 5 bases, with 12 bases separating them. This CDR3 comprises 14 residues. Germline loops: CDR1 SGHNT, CDR2 YYREEE (reference sequence). The CDR3 is CASSLDRARDEQYF. CDR3 nucleotide sequence: TGTGCCAGCAGCTTGGACAGGGCTCGGGACGAGCAGTACTTC.

The chain links TRBV11-2 to TRBJ1-1; no firm D call. The length of the CDR3 is 11 residues. The ends were cut back, 4 bases at V and 6 bases at J, with 6 bases in the middle. Germline CDR1 SGHAT, CDR2 FQNNGV. The CDR3 sequence is CASSSNPEAFF. The CDR3 DNA is TGTGCCAGCAGCTCCAATCCTGAAGCTTTCTTT.

The chain is built from TRBV19 and TRBJ2-1, with 9 bases aligning to TRBD2. V was pared by 6 bases and J by 6 bases, with 9 bases of the junction left unmatched. The CDR3 spans 15 residues. CDR1 is LNHDA and CDR2 is SQIVND in the germline V gene (reference sequence). The CDR3 DNA sequence: TGTGCCAGTAGAACCGGGACTAGCCTCTTCAATGAGCAGTTCTTC. It encodes CASRTGTSLFNEQFF.

The chain uses TRBV6-1 and TRBJ2-5; 7 nucleotides match TRBD2. Germline V gene sequence: CDR1 MNHNS, CDR2 SASEGT. The CDR3 has 14 amino acids. Germline trimming cut 2 bases from V and 4 bases from J; bases unmatched to any gene: 4. As DNA, the CDR3 is TGTGCCAGCAGTGAATCGGGGGGATCAGAGACCCAGTACTTC. Translation: CASSESGGSETQYF.

The gene calls are TRBV7-6 and TRBJ1-2; TRBD1 matches 8 bases. The CDR3 runs to 16 residues. CDR1 is SGHVS, CDR2 FNYEAQ, per germline. The junction had 4 bases not matched to a gene; V was cut back by 1 base and J by 0 bases. The CDR3 sequence: CASSLDGTGTNYGYTF. CDR3 nucleotides: TGTGCCAGCAGCTTAGACGGGACAGGTACTAACTATGGCTACACCTTC.

V is TRBV11-2 and J is TRBJ2-7; D may be TRBD1 (7 bases). Germline V CDR1 and CDR2: SGHAT, FQNNGV. The V end was cut by 4 bases, the J end by 2 bases, with 15 bases between. CDR3 length equals 15 residues. CDR3 bases: TGTGCCAGCAGCTCCAGGGGGGAGCATACCTACGAGCAGTACTTC. Translating gives CASSSRGEHTYEQYF.

This chain links TRBV6-1 with TRBJ2-5, with D possibly TRBD1 on 5 matching bases. This CDR3 region has 13 residues. Germline V gene lookup returns CDR1 MNHNS and CDR2 SASEGT. V lost 7 bases, J lost 1 base, and 10 bases lay in between. CDR3 sequence reads: CASTPTAQETQYF. CDR3 DNA: TGTGCCAGCACTCCGACAGCCCAAGAGACCCAGTACTTC.

CDR3 DNA sequence: TGCGCCAGCAGCCAAGATACAGGGAACTATGGCTACACCTTC. It is translated as CASSQDTGNYGYTF. This chain uses TRBV4-1 with TRBJ1-2; perhaps TRBD1 as D (6 bases). V gave up 0 bases and J gave up 2 bases, with 7 bases separating them. This CDR3 has 14 amino acids. The germline V gene has CDR1 MGHRA and CDR2 YSYEKL.

The chain recombines TRBV5-6 with TRBJ2-3; D is undetermined. Trimming removed 4 bases from V and 6 bases from J, with 9 bases in between. The germline gives CDR1 SGHDT, CDR2 YYEEEE. The CDR3 runs 12 residues. CDR3 amino acids: CASSPIGDTQYF. CDR3 DNA: TGTGCCAGCAGCCCTATCGGGGATACGCAGTATTTT.

This chain uses TRBV5-1 with TRBJ1-5; 9 nucleotides match TRBD1. The CDR3 length is 15 residues. V dropped 0 bases and J dropped 7; count of bases not matched to a gene: 5. Germline V gene lookup returns CDR1 SGHRS and CDR2 YFSETQ. The CDR3, as DNA: TGCGCCAGCAGCTTGGGGGGACAGGGTGGCCAGCCCCAGCATTTT. Residues: CASSLGGQGGQPQHF.